The sequence of this T cell receptor (beta chain) was determined in a study of T cell responses to AZD1222 COVID-19 vaccine. Only in-frame clones appear in the TCRdb table, and some are missing; sequencing was by immunoSEQ multiplex PCR. In the table there are fewer than 200,000 clones, around 92% of which are singletons. Germline assignment: CDR1 MNHEY and CDR2 SMNVEV (reference sequence). The CDR3 is 17 amino acids. V lost 3 bases, J lost 12 bases, and 16 bases stayed unmatched. The source is an adult in good health. The chain recombines TRBV27 with TRBJ2-2; 10 nucleotides agree with TRBD2. The specimen comprised peripheral blood, sampled on day 0 of AZD1222 vaccination. The CDR3 spells CASSLVRLRTSGQKLFF. As DNA, the CDR3 is TGTGCCAGCAGTTTGGTTCGTCTTCGGACTAGCGGACAGAAGCTGTTTTTT.